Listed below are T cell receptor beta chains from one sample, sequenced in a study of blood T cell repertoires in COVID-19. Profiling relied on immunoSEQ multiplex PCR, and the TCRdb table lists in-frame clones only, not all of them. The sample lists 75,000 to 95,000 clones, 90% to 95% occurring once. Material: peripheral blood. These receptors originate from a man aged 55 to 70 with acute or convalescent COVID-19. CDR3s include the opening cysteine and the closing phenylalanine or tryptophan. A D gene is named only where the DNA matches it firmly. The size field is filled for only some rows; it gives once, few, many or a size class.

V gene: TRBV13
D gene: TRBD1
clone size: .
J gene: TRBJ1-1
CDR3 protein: CASTGTGRATEAFF
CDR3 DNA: TGTGCCAGCACTGGGACAGGGAGGGCCACTGAAGCTTTCTTT

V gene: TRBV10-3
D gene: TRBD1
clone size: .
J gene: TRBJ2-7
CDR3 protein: CAVDRGGNEQYF
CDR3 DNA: TGTGCCGTCGACAGGGGAGGAAACGAGCAGTACTTC

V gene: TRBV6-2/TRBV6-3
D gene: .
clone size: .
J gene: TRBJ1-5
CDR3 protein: CASSYGGVSNQPQHF
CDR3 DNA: TGTGCCAGCAGTTACGGAGGGGTGAGCAATCAGCCCCAGCATTTT

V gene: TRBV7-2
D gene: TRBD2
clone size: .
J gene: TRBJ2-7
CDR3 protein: CASSLGGGISYEQYF
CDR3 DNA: TGTGCCAGCAGTCTCGGGGGGGGGATATCCTACGAGCAGTACTTC

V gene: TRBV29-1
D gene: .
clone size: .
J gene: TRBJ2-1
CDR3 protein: CSAHLGGNEQFF
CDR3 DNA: TGCAGCGCCCATCTTGGAGGTAATGAGCAGTTCTTC

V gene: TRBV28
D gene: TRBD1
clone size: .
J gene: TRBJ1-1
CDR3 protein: CASSLFWGGQGNTEAFF
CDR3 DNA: TGTGCCAGCAGTTTATTTTGGGGGGGACAGGGGAACACTGAAGCTTTCTTT

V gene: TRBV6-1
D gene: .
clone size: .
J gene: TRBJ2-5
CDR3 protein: CASSEDFESETQYF
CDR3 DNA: TGTGCCAGCAGTGAGGACTTCGAATCGGAGACCCAGTACTTC

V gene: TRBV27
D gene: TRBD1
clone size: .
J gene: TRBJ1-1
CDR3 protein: CASSPIPGGSMAFF
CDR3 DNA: TGTGCCAGCAGTCCAATCCCAGGGGGTAGTATGGCTTTCTTT

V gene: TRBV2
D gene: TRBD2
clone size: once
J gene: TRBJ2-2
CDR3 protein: CASGPGAGARTGELFF
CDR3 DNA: TGTGCCAGCGGTCCCGGGGCGGGAGCAAGAACCGGGGAGCTGTTTTTT

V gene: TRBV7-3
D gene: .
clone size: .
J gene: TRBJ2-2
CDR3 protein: CASSLRAQGRENTGELFF
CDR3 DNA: TGTGCCAGCAGCTTAAGGGCACAGGGGCGGGAAAACACCGGGGAGCTGTTTTTT

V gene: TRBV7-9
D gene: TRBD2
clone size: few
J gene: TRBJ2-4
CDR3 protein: CASSREVEGAKNIQYF
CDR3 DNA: TGTGCCAGCAGCCGGGAGGTTGAGGGGGCCAAAAACATTCAGTACTTC

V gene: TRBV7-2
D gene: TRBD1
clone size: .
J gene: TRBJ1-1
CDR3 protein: CASSLVLGQGTEAFF
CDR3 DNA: TGTGCCAGCAGCTTAGTCTTAGGACAGGGCACTGAAGCTTTCTTT

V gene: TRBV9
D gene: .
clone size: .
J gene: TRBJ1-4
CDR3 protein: CASSEATGYNEKLFF
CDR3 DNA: TGTGCCAGCAGCGAGGCGACAGGATATAATGAAAAACTGTTTTTT

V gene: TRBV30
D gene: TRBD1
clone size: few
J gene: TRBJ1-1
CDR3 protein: CAWDRGLSTEAFF
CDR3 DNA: TGTGCCTGGGACAGGGGTTTAAGCACTGAAGCTTTCTTT

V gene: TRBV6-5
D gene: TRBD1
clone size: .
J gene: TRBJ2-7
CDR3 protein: CASSKTGYEQYF
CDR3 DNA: TGTGCCAGCAGTAAGACAGGGTACGAGCAGTACTTC

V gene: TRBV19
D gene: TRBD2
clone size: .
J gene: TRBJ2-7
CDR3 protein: CASSPSRDRGLAGGFGQYF
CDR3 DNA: TGTGCCAGTAGTCCGAGCCGGGACAGGGGACTAGCGGGAGGGTTCGGGCAGTACTTC

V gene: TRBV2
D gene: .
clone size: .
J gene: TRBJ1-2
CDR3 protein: CASSVEGSLNYGYTF
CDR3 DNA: TGTGCCAGCAGTGTCGAGGGCTCGCTAAACTATGGCTACACCTTC

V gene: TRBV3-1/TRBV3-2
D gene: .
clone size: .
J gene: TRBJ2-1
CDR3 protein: CASSRRSSAGWYNEQFF
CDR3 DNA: TGTGCCAGCAGCCGACGATCGTCGGCGGGTTGGTACAATGAGCAGTTCTTC

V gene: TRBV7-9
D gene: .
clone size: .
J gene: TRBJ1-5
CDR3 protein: CASSLTGDQPQHF
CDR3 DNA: TGTGCCAGCAGCTTGACGGGTGATCAGCCCCAGCATTTT

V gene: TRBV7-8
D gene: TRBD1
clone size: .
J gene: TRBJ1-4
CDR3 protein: CASSPRDRGEKLFF
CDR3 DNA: TGTGCCAGCAGCCCAAGGGACAGAGGCGAAAAACTGTTTTTT

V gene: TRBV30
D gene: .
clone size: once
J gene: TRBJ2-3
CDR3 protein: CAWTKGDLTDTQYF
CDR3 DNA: TGTGCCTGGACGAAGGGGGATCTCACAGATACGCAGTATTTT

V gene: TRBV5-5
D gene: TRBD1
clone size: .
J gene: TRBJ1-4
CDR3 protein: CASSLAKAGGGEKLFF
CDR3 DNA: TGTGCCAGCAGCTTGGCCAAGGCAGGGGGCGGTGAAAAACTGTTTTTT

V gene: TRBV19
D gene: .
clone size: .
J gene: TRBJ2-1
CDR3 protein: CASSGSAAENEQFF
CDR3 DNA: TGTGCCAGTAGCGGGAGCGCTGCAGAAAATGAGCAGTTCTTC

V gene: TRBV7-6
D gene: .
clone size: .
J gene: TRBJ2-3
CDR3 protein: CASSLAARPGTDTQYF
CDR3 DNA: TGTGCCAGCAGCTTAGCAGCCAGGCCTGGCACAGATACGCAGTATTTT

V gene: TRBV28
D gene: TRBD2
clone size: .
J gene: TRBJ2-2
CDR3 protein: CASSLEGLAVNTGELFF
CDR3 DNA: TGTGCCAGCAGTTTAGAGGGGCTAGCGGTGAACACCGGGGAGCTGTTTTTT

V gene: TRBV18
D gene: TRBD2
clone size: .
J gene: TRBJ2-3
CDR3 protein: CASSPSPGGDTDTQYF
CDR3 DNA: TGTGCCAGCTCACCATCCCCGGGAGGAGACACAGATACGCAGTATTTT

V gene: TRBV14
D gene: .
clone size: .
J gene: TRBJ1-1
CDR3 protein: CASSPLGSSVGAFF
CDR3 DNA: TGTGCCAGCAGCCCCCTCGGTTCGTCGGTTGGAGCTTTCTTT

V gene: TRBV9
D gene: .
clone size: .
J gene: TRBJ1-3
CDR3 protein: CASSVAGQPTGNTIYF
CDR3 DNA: TGTGCCAGCAGCGTAGCTGGGCAACCAACTGGAAACACCATATATTTT

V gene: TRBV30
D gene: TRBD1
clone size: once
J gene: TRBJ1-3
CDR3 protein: CAWSEGQPGNTIYF
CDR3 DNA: TGTGCCTGGAGTGAGGGACAGCCTGGAAACACCATATATTTT

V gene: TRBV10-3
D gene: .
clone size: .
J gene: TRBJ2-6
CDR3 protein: CAISAVGESGANVLTF
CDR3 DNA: TGTGCCATCAGTGCCGTTGGGGAGTCTGGGGCCAACGTCCTGACTTTC

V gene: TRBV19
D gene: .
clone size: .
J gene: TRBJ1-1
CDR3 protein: CASSIGHRTEAFF
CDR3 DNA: TGTGCCAGTAGTATAGGACATCGTACTGAAGCTTTCTTT

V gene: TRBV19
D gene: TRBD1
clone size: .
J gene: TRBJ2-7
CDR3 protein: CASSNLWDRGDYEQYF
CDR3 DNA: TGTGCCAGTAGTAACCTATGGGACAGGGGGGATTACGAGCAGTACTTC

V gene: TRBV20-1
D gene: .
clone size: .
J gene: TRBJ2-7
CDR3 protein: CSVRTEYEQYF
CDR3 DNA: TGCAGTGTACGGACAGAATACGAGCAGTACTTC

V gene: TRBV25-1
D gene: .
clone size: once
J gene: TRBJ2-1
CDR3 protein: CASSPTAGAVYNEQFF
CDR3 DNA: TGTGCCAGCAGTCCCACAGCGGGCGCCGTTTACAATGAGCAGTTCTTC

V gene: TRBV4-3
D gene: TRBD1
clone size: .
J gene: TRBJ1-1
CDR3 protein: CASSPKPGQGSTEAFF
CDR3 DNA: TGCGCCAGCAGCCCCAAACCGGGACAGGGGTCCACTGAAGCTTTCTTT

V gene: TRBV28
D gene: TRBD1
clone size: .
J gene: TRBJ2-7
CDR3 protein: CASRNTGQGSSEQYF
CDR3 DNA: TGTGCCAGCAGAAACACGGGACAGGGGTCGTCCGAGCAGTACTTC

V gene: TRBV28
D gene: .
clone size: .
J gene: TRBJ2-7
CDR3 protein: CASSRPDQGNEGYEQYF
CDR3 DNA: TGTGCCAGCAGTCGCCCGGACCAGGGGAATGAGGGCTACGAGCAGTACTTC

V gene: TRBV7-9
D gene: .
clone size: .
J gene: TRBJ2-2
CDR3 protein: CASSLGRENTGELFF
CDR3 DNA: TGTGCCAGCAGCTTAGGTCGGGAGAACACCGGGGAGCTGTTTTTT

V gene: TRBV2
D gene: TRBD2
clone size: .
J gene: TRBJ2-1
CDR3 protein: CASSEGLAGGPYNEQFF
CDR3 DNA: TGTGCCAGCAGTGAAGGGCTAGCGGGAGGGCCCTACAATGAGCAGTTCTTC

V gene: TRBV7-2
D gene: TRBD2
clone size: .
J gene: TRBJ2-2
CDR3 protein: CASSLWEGPTGELFF
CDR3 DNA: TGTGCCAGCAGCTTGTGGGAGGGACCCACCGGGGAGCTGTTTTTT

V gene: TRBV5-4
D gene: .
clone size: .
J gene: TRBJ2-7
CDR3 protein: CASSLEYPYEQYF
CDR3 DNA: TGTGCCAGCAGCCTAGAATACCCCTACGAGCAGTACTTC

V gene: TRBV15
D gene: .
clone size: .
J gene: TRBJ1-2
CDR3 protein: CATSGEEGVNYGYTF
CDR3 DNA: TGTGCCACCAGCGGAGAGGAAGGGGTTAACTATGGCTACACCTTC

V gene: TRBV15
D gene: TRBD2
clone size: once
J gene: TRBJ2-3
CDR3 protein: CATSRVSGSSTDTQYF
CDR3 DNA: TGTGCCACCAGCAGAGTTAGCGGGAGCAGCACAGATACGCAGTATTTT

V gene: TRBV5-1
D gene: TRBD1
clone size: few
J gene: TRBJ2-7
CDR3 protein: CASSLPTGDYEQYF
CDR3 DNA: TGCGCCAGCAGCTTGCCTACAGGGGACTACGAGCAGTACTTC

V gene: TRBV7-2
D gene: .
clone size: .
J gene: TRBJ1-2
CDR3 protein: CASSPQANYGYTF
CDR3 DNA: TGTGCCAGCAGCCCCCAGGCTAACTATGGCTACACCTTC

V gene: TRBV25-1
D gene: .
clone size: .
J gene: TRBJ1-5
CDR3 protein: CASSESPGNNQPQHF
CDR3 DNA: TGTGCCAGCAGTGAATCCCCAGGAAACAATCAGCCCCAGCATTTT

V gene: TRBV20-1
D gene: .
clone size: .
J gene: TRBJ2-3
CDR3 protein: CSASLATSTDTQYF
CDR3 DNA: TGCAGTGCTAGTCTAGCGACTAGCACAGATACGCAGTATTTT

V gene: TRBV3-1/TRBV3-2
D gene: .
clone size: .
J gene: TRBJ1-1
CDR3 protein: CASSQDTVSTEAFF
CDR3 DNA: TGTGCCAGCAGCCAAGACACAGTTTCCACTGAAGCTTTCTTT

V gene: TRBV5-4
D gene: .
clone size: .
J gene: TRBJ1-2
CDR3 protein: CASSSATAPYGYTF
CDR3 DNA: TGTGCCAGCAGCTCGGCGACAGCTCCCTATGGCTACACCTTC

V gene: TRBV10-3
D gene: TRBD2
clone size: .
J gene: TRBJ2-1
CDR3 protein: CAITPGGGGSYNEQFF
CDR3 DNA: TGTGCCATCACCCCCGGTGGGGGGGGTTCCTACAATGAGCAGTTCTTC

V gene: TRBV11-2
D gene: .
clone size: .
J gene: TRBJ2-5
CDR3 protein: CASSLARGRGETQYF
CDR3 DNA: TGTGCCAGCAGCTTAGCCAGGGGCCGAGGGGAGACCCAGTACTTC

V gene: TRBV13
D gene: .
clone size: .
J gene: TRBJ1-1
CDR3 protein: CASSYTGRGNTEAFF
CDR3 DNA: TGTGCCAGCAGCTATACGGGCAGGGGCAACACTGAAGCTTTCTTT

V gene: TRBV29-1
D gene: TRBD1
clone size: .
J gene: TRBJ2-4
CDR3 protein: CSVDADRDEVKNIQYF
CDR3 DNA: TGCAGCGTTGACGCGGACAGGGATGAGGTCAAAAACATTCAGTACTTC

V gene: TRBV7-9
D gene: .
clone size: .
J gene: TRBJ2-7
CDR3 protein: CASSFARQGGFYEQYF
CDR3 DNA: TGTGCCAGCAGCTTTGCCCGACAGGGAGGTTTCTACGAGCAGTACTTC